This T cell receptor (beta chain) was sequenced for a study of identical twins. From the 5' RACE reads, TCRdb called clonotypes with MiXCR, one entry per CDR3 protein. The table shows 690,000 or so distinct CDR3 sequences, with 8.6% occurring only once. Germline-derived CDR1 and CDR2 are LNHNV and YYDKDF (reference sequence). Trimming took 1 base from V and 0 from J, leaving 19 bases between them. The CDR3 totals 20 residues. This clonotype came up a few times. The same sample was also studied in work on yellow fever vaccine responses in identical twins.

Sequencing was done on a sample of PBMCs. The V and J genes are TRBV15 and TRBJ2-6; D is perhaps TRBD2 (5 bases). This TCR came from a woman aged 18-30 years in good health. In DNA form, the CDR3 reads TGTGCCACCAGCAGAGCGGTCGGGGAACTCTCTAGCTCTGGGGCCAACGTCCTGACTTTC. This sequence encodes CATSRAVGELSSSGANVLTF.